The rows below give T cell receptor beta chains drawn from one sample of a study of persistence of HIV-infected CD4 T cells. Generated by immunoSEQ multiplex PCR, the TCRdb table keeps only in-frame clones and is missing some. The table shows tens of thousands of clones, with about 85% occurring only once. Their specific antigens are unknown. The sequencing here drew on CD4+ T cells sorted from PBMCs after approximately 20-hour stimulation, taken from a patient who received antiretroviral therapy. The receptors here all came from an adult woman with HIV who was CMV-seropositive. The CDR3 runs from the conserved cysteine through the conserved F or W. Each record gives: clone size, V gene, D gene, J gene, CDR3 DNA, CDR3 protein. The D gene is left open where the match is weak. Clone size is given for some rows only: seen once, a few or many times, or a class if the clone is expanded.

>-|TRBV27|-|TRBJ1-6
TGTGCCAGCAGTTTATCGGTCAGGGATAATTCACCCCTCCACTTT
CASSLSVRDNSPLHF
>once|TRBV27|TRBD1|TRBJ2-1
TGTGCCAGCAGTTTGGGGAAGGGGGCTGTCTCCTACAATGAGCAGTTCTTC
CASSLGKGAVSYNEQFF
>-|TRBV30|-|TRBJ1-1
TGTGCCTGGAGTGTATGGGGAGCTTCGAACACTGAAGCTTTCTTT
CAWSVWGASNTEAFF
>few|TRBV12-3/TRBV12-4|-|TRBJ2-7
TGTGCCAGCAGTTTAAGGGGCGAGCAGTACTTC
CASSLRGEQYF
>-|TRBV9|-|TRBJ2-3
TGTGCCAGCAGCGTAGCCATGGCGTTTAGCACAGATACGCAGTATTTT
CASSVAMAFSTDTQYF
>-|TRBV2|-|TRBJ2-3
TGTGCCAGCTTGTACAGGCAGGGCACAGATACGCAGTATTTT
CASLYRQGTDTQYF
>-|TRBV6-5|TRBD1|TRBJ1-3
TGTGCCAGCAGTTACTCGATCGCAGGGGGCGGAAACACCATATATTTT
CASSYSIAGGGNTIYF
>-|TRBV29-1|-|TRBJ1-2
TGCAGCGTTGGACAGTCTGACGGCTACACCTTC
CSVGQSDGYTF
>-|TRBV6-5|-|TRBJ1-1
TGTGCCAGCAGTTTATCGTCTTCTGCTTTCTTT
CASSLSSSAFF
>-|TRBV5-1|-|TRBJ2-3
TGCGCCAGCAGCCCGTCGGGAAGCACAGATACGCAGTATTTT
CASSPSGSTDTQYF
>-|TRBV7-8|-|TRBJ1-5
TGTGCCAGCAGCTTAGGTGATTCCAATCAGCCCCAGCATTTT
CASSLGDSNQPQHF
>-|TRBV15|-|TRBJ2-3
TGTGCCACCAGCAGAGATCCTCCAGATACGCAGTATTTT
CATSRDPPDTQYF
>few|TRBV6-5|TRBD1|TRBJ1-1
TGTGCCAGCAGGGTTCGACAGGGGGGGGAAGCTTTCTTT
CASRVRQGGEAFF
>-|TRBV12-3/TRBV12-4|-|TRBJ1-3
TGTGCCAGCAGTTTTAGGCAGGGGAACACCATATATTTT
CASSFRQGNTIYF
>-|TRBV13|-|TRBJ1-1
TGTGCCAGCAGCCCGAGACCGTTGAACACTGAAGCTTTCTTT
CASSPRPLNTEAFF
>few|TRBV5-5|-|TRBJ1-5
TGTGCCAGCAGCCGATCGGGCCCAAATCAGCCCCAGCATTTT
CASSRSGPNQPQHF
>-|TRBV20-1|-|TRBJ1-1
TGCAGTTCTCTGGACACTGAAGCTTTCTTT
CSSLDTEAFF
>-|TRBV5-6|TRBD2|TRBJ2-2
TGTGCCAGCAGCTTCCTCGGGGGGGCCGGAACCGGGGAGCTGTTTTTT
CASSFLGGAGTGELFF
>-|TRBV27|-|TRBJ1-4
TGTGCCAGCAGCACCCGTCTTGCAACTAATGAAAAACTGTTTTTT
CASSTRLATNEKLFF
>-|TRBV29-1|TRBD1|TRBJ2-2
TGCAGCGTTGAAGTAGGGGGCGGCGGGGAGCTGTTTTTT
CSVEVGGGGELFF
>-|TRBV9|-|TRBJ2-7
TGTGCCAGCAGCGTAGAGTGGTCTTCCGAGCAGTACTTC
CASSVEWSSEQYF
>-|TRBV18|-|TRBJ1-2
TGTGCCAGCTCACCAACTTCTAACTATGGCTACACCTTC
CASSPTSNYGYTF